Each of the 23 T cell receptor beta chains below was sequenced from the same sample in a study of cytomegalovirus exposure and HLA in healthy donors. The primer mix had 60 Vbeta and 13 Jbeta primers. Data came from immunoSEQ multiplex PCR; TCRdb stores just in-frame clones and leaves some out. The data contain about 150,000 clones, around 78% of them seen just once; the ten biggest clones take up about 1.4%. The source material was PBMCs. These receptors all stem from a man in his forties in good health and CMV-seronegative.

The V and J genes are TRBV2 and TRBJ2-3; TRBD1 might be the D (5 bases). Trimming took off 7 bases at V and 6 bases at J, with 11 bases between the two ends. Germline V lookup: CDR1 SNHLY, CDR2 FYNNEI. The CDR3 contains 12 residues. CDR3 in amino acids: CASKERGDTQYF. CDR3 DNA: TGTGCCAGCAAGGAAAGGGGCGATACGCAGTATTTT.

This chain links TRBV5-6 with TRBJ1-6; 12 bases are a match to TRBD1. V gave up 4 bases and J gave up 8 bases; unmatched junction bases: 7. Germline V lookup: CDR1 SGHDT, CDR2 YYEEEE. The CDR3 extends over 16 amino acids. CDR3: CASSGRDRGLDSPLHF. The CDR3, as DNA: TGTGCCAGCAGCGGCCGGGACAGGGGGCTGGATTCACCCCTCCACTTT. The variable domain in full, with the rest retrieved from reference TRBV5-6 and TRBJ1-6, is DAGVTQSPTHLIKTRGQQVTLRCSPKSGHDTVSWYQQALGQGPQFIFQYYEEEERQRGNFPDRFSGHQFPNYSSELNVNALLLGDSALYLCASSGRDRGLDSPLHFGNGTRLTVT.

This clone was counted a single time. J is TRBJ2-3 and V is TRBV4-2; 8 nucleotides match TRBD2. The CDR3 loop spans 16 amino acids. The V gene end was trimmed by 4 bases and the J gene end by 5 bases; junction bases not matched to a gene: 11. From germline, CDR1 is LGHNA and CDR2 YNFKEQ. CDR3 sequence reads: CASSPGISGGGDTQYF. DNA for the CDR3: TGTGCCAGCAGCCCAGGTATTTCGGGAGGGGGAGATACGCAGTATTTT.

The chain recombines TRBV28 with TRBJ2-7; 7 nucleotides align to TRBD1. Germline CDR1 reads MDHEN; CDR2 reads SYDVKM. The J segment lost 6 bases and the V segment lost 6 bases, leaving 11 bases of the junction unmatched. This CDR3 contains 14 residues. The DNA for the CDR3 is TGTGCCAGCAGGACGGGACAGTCTAATTCCGAGCAGTACTTC. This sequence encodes CASRTGQSNSEQYF. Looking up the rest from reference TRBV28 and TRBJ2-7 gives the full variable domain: DVKVTQSSRYLVKRTGEKVFLECVQDMDHENMFWYRQDPGLGLRLIYFSYDVKMKEKGDIPEGYSVSREKKERFSLILESASTNQTSMYLCASRTGQSNSEQYFGPGTRLTVT.

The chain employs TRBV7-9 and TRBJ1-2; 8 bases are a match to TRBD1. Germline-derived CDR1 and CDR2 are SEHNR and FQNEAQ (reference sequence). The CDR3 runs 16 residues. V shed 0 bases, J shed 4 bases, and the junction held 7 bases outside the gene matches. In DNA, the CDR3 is TGTGCCAGCAGCTTAGCGGGACAGGCGCCTGCCTATGGCTACACCTTC. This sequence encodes CASSLAGQAPAYGYTF.

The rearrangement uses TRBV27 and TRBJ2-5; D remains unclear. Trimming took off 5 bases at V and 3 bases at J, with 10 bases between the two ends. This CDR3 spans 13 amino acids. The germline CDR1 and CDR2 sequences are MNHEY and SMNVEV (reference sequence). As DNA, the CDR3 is TGTGCCAGCAGTCGCCGGTCGAAAGAGACCCAGTACTTC. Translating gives CASSRRSKETQYF.

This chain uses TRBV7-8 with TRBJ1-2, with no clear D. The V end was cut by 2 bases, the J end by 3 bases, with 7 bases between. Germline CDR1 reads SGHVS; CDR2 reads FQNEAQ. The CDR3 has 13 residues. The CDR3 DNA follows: TGTGCCAGCAGCTTAACAGCCGACTATGGCTACACCTTC. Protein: CASSLTADYGYTF.

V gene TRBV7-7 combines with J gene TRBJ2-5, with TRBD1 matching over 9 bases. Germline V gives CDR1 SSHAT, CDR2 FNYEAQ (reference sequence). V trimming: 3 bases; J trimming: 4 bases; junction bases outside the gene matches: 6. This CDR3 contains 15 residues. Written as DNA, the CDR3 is TGTGCCAGCAGCTTCGGACAGGGGACGGGAGAGACCCAGTACTTC. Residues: CASSFGQGTGETQYF.

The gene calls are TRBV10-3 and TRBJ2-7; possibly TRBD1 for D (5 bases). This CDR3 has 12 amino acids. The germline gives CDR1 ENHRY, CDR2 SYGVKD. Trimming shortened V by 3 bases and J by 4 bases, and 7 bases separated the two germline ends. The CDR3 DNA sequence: TGTGCCATCAGTGATGACAGTTACGAGCAGTACTTC. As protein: CAISDDSYEQYF.

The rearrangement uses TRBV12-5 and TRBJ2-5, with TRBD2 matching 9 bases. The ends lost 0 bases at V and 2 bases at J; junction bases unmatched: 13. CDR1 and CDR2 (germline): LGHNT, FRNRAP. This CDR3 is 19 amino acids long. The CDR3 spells CASGLVPPWLAGIQETQYF. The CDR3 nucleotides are TGTGCTAGTGGTTTGGTACCCCCCTGGCTAGCGGGGATACAAGAGACCCAGTACTTC.

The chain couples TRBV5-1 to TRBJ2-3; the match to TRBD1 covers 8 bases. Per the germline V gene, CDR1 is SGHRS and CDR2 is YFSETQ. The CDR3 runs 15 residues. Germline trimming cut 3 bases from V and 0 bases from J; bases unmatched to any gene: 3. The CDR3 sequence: CASSSTGASTDTQYF. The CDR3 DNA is TGCGCCAGCAGCTCGACAGGGGCTAGCACAGATACGCAGTATTTT.

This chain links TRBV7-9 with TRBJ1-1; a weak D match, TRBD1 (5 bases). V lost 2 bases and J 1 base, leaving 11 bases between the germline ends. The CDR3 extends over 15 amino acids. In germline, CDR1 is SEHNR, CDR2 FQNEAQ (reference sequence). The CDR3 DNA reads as TGTGCCAGCAGCTTAAACGCGCAGGGGAACACTGAAGCTTTCTTT. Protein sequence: CASSLNAQGNTEAFF.

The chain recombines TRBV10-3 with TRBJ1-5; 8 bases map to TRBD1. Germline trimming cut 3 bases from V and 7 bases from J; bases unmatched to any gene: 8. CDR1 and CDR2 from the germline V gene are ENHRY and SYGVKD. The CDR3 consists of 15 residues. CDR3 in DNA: TGTGCCATCAGTGATGAGGACAGGGCCCGGCAGCCCCAGCATTTT. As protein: CAISDEDRARQPQHF.

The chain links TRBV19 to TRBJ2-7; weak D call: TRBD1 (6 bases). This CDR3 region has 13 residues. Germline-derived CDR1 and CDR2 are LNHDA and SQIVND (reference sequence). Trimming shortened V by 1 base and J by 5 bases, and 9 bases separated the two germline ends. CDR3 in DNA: TGTGCCAGTAGTATAGTACAGGGAGACGAGCAGTACGTC. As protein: CASSIVQGDEQYV.

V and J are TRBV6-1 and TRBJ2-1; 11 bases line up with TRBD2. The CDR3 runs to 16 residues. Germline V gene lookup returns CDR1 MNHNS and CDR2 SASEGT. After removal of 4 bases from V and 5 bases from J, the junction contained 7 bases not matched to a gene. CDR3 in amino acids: CASSGTSGSTNNEQFF. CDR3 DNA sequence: TGTGCCAGCAGTGGCACTAGCGGGAGTACGAACAATGAGCAGTTCTTC.

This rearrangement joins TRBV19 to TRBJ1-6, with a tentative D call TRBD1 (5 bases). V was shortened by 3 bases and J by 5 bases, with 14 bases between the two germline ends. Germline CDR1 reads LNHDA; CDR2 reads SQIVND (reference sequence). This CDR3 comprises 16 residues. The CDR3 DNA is TGTGCCAGTAGTATTCGGGGGATCTGGAATAATTCACCCCTCCACTTT. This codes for CASSIRGIWNNSPLHF.

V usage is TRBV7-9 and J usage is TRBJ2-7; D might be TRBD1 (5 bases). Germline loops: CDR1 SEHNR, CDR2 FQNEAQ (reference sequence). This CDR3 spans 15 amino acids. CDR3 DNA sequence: TGTTCCAGCAGCTTAGAAGGGGAAGGGTCCCACGAGCAGTACGTC. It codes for CSSSLEGEGSHEQYV.

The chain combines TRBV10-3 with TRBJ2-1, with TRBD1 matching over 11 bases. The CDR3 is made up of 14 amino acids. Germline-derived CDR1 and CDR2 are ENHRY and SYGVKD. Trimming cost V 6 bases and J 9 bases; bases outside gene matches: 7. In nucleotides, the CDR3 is TGTGCCATCAGACCGGGACAGGGGGTTCTTGAGCAGTTCTTC. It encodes CAIRPGQGVLEQFF.

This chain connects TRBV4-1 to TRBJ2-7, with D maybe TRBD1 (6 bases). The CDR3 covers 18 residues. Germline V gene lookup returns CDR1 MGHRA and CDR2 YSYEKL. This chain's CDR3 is CASSPAPLTGLQPYGQYV. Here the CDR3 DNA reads TGCGCCAGCAGCCCAGCGCCTTTGACAGGCCTTCAGCCCTACGGGCAGTACGTC.

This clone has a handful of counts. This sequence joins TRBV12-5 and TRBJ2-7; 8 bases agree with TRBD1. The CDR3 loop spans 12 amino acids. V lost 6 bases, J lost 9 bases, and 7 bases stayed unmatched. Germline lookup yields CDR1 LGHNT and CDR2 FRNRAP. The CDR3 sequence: CASGETGGRQYF. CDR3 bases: TGTGCTAGTGGAGAAACAGGGGGACGGCAGTACTTC.

The CDR3 coding sequence is TGTGCCAGCAGTGCACCCCCCTGGGAGGGGAGGCGAGAGACCCAGTACTTC. Translation gives CASSAPPWEGRRETQYF. J is TRBJ2-5 and V is TRBV25-1; 7 bases align to TRBD2. The CDR3 runs to 17 residues. V was clipped by 4 bases and J by 4 bases; unmatched bases: 15. Germline-derived CDR1 and CDR2 are MGHDK and SYGVNS.

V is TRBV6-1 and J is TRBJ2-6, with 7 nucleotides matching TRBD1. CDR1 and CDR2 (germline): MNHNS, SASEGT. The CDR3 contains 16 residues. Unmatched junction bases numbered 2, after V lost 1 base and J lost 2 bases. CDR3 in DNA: TGTGCCAGCAGTGAAGAGACAGGGACTGGGGCCAACGTCCTGACTTTC. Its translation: CASSEETGTGANVLTF.

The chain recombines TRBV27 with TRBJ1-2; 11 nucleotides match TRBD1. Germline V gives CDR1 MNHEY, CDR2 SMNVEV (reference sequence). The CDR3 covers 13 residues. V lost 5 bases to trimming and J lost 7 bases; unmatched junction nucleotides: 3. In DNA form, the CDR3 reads TGTGCCAGCAGTGAGGACAGGGGGCCTGGCTACACCTTC. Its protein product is CASSEDRGPGYTF.